The clone carrying this T cell receptor beta chain has a handful of counts. The data derive from a study of T-cell memory formation after mild COVID-19. TCRdb processed the 5' RACE reads anew with MiXCR; each CDR3 protein has one entry. The sample holds just over 150,000 distinct CDR3 sequences; about a third are singletons and the top ten take more than 10%. V lost 0 bases and J lost 7; bases outside the gene matches: 6. Germline V gene sequence: CDR1 GTSNPN, CDR2 SVGIG (reference sequence). This CDR3 is 14 amino acids long. The V gene is TRBV30, the J gene TRBJ1-2, with 9 positions matching TRBD1. Sequencing input: PBMCs or a T cell subset sorted from them (not recorded which). This TCR was recovered from an adult woman who had mild COVID-19 (a few samples of this study predate the infection). Cell type and time point are not known. In DNA, the CDR3 is TGTGCCTGGAGTGTTCTGGGACAGGGCCCTGGCTACACCTTC. Protein product: CAWSVLGQGPGYTF.